The text below deals with one T cell receptor beta chain. The source of the sample is a study of blood T cell repertoires in COVID-19. Study-level background: Acute and convalescent COVID-19 specimens originated in the United States, Italy and Spain. PBMCs, B-cell-depleted T cells, or T cells were the source of the cDNA or gDNA that made up the material.

CDR1 and CDR2 from the germline V gene are MDHEN and SYDVKM. The CDR3 runs 15 residues. J lost 4 bases, V lost 5 bases, and 9 bases had no gene match. Seattle researchers signed up patients amid active infection and tracked them longitudinally. Authors' data handling: Amplification with reference gene primers provided the estimates of nucleated cell counts. This table comes from immunoSEQ multiplex PCR, and its TCRdb copy is limited to in-frame clones, with some not included. V, J and clone size derive from that table, while D and trimming were established from the DNA sequence. The table has tens of thousands of clones, 80% to 90% seen once.

The clonotype was recovered from a woman aged 80 or older with COVID-19, enrolled during active disease. The rearrangement joins TRBV28 to TRBJ2-7; 9 nucleotides match TRBD2. Specimen: peripheral blood. The chain's CDR3 is CASSPLGLAKYEQYF. As DNA, the CDR3 is TGTGCCAGCAGTCCCCTCGGACTAGCGAAGTACGAGCAGTACTTC.